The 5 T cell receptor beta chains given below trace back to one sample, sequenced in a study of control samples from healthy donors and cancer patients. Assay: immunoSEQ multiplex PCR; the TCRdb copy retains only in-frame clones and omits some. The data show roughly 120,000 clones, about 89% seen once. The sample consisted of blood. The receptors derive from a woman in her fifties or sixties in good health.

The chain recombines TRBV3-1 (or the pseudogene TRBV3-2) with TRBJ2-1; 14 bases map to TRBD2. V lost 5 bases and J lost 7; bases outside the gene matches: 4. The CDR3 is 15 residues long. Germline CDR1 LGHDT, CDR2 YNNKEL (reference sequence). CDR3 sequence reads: CASSGGLAGGNEQFF. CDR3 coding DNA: TGTGCCAGCAGCGGAGGACTAGCGGGGGGTAATGAGCAGTTCTTC.

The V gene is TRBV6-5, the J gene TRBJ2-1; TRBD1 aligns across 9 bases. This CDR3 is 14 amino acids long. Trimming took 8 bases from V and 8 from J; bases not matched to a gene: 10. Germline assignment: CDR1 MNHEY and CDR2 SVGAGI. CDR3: CASGPGQGYYEQFF. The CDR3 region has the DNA TGTGCCAGCGGGCCGGGACAGGGTTATTATGAGCAGTTCTTC.

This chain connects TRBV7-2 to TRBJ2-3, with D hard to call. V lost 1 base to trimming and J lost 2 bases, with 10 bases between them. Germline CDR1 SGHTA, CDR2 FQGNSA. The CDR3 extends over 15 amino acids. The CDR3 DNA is TGTGCCAGCAGCTTAGTGCTAGGGCCCACAGATACGCAGTATTTT. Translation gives CASSLVLGPTDTQYF.

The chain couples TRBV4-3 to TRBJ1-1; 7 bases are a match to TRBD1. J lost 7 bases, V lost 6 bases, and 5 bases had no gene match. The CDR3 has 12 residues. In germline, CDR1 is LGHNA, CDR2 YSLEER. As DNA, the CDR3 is TGCGCCAGCAGTCACCGGGACAGTGAAGCTTTCTTT. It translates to CASSHRDSEAFF.

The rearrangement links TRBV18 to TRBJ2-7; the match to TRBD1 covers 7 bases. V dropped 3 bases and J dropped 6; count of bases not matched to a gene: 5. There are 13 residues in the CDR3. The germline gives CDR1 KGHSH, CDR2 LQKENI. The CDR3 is CASSPDRVREQYF. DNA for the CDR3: TGTGCCAGCTCACCCGACAGGGTTCGCGAGCAGTACTTC.